What follows are 6 T cell receptor beta chains derived from one specimen sequenced in a study of OX40 agonist ivuxolimab in advanced cancers. Profiling relied on immunoSEQ multiplex PCR, and the TCRdb table lists in-frame clones only, not all of them. Among around 66,000 clones listed, about 85% were seen once. Sequencing used CD4+ or CD8+ T cells sorted from blood, obtained in a trial of the OX40 agonist ivuxolimab. The receptors shown here come from an adult with an advanced solid tumor such as melanoma, head and neck, liver or kidney cancer.

The chain carries TRBV7-9 and TRBJ2-5, with D unclear. This CDR3 spans 16 amino acids. The V end was cut by 1 base, the J end by 2 bases, with 14 bases between. Germline CDR1 is SEHNR and CDR2 is FQNEAQ (reference sequence). The CDR3 nucleotides read TGTGCCAGCAGCTTAGGGAGCGTGGCATTTCAAGAGACCCAGTACTTC. Its protein product is CASSLGSVAFQETQYF.

CDR3 DNA sequence: TGTGCCAGCAGCACCCTAGCGGGGGGGTCTGTTACGCAGTATTTT. Translated: CASSTLAGGSVTQYF. This rearrangement joins TRBV7-2 to TRBJ2-3; 12 bases agree with TRBD2. From germline, CDR1 is SGHTA and CDR2 FQGNSA. J gave up 8 bases and V 5 bases, and 8 bases lay outside the gene matches. The CDR3 has 15 amino acids.

V and J are TRBV5-8 and TRBJ1-5; D ambiguous. Trimming stripped 5 bases from V and 7 bases from J, with 10 bases between. The CDR3 extends over 12 amino acids. CDR1 and CDR2 (germline): SGHTS, YDEGEE. CDR3 residues: CASRWGFQPQHF. DNA of the CDR3: TGTGCCAGCAGGTGGGGTTTCCAGCCCCAGCATTTT. Full variable domain (rest looked up from reference TRBV5-8 and TRBJ1-5): EAGVTQSPTHLIKTRGQQATLRCSPISGHTSVYWYQQALGLGLQFLLWYDEGEERNRGNFPPRFSGRQFPNYSSELNVNALELEDSALYLCASRWGFQPQHFGDGTRLSIL.

In nucleotides, the CDR3 is TGTGCCAGGACCCTTGACCCTAGCACAGATACGCAGTATTTT. It translates to CARTLDPSTDTQYF. The rearrangement links TRBV2 to TRBJ2-3; D not resolved. CDR3 length: 14 residues. Trimming took off 9 bases at V and 0 bases at J, with 13 bases between the two ends. Germline CDR1 is SNHLY and CDR2 is FYNNEI.

The chain employs TRBV2 and TRBJ2-3; TRBD2 agrees at 9 bases. The CDR3 spans 15 residues. The V gene end was trimmed by 9 bases and the J gene end by 4 bases; junction bases not matched to a gene: 11. Per the germline V gene, CDR1 is SNHLY and CDR2 is FYNNEI. The DNA of the CDR3 is TGTGCCAGTTCTAGCGGGGAAGGGCCCTCAGATACGCAGTATTTT. This codes for CASSSGEGPSDTQYF.

The genes are TRBV27 and TRBJ1-5; D is undetermined. The CDR3 runs to 12 residues. Germline V CDR1 and CDR2: MNHEY, SMNVEV (reference sequence). The V and J ends lost 6 bases and 4 bases respectively, with 7 bases between them. The CDR3 spells CASSGSNQPQHF. The CDR3 DNA follows: TGTGCCAGCAGCGGCAGTAATCAGCCCCAGCATTTT.